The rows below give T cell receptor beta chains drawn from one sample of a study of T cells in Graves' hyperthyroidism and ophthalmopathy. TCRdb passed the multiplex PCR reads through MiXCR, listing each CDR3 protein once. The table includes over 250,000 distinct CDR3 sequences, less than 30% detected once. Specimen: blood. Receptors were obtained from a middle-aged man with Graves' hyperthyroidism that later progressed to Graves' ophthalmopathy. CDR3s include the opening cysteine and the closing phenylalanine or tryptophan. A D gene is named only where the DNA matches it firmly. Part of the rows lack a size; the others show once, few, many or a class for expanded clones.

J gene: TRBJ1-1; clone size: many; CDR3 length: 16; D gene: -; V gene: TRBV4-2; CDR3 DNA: TGTGCCAGCAGCCAAGAGCGCCTTCCTGGAGGCACTGAAGCTTTCTTT; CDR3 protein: CASSQERLPGGTEAFF
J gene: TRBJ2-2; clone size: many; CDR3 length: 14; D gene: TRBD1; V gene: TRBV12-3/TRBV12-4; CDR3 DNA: TGTGCCAGCAGTTTACAGGGGGCGGTCGGGGAGCTGTTTTTT; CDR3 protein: CASSLQGAVGELFF
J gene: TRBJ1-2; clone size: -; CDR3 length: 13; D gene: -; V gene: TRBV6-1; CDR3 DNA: TGTGCCAGCAGCCTCAGGGTAGCCTATGGCTACACCTTC; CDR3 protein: CASSLRVAYGYTF
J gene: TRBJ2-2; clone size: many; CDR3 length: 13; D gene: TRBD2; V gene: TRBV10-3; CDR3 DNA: TGTGCCACCTCGGGACTAGTAACCGGGGAGCTGTTTTTT; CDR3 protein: CATSGLVTGELFF
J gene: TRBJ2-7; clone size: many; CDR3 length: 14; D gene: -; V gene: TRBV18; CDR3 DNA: TGTGCCAGCTCACCACGGTTGGAGGTGGACGAGCAGTACTTC; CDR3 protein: CASSPRLEVDEQYF
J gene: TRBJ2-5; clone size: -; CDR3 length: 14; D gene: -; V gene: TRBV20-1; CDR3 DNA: TGCAGTGCCCCGGGGGGCTCCCTTCAAGAGACCCAGTACTTC; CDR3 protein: CSAPGGSLQETQYF
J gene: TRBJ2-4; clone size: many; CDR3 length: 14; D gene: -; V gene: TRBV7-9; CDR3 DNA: TGTGCCAGCGATAACGGGGAAGCCAAAAACATTCAGTACTTC; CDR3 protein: CASDNGEAKNIQYF
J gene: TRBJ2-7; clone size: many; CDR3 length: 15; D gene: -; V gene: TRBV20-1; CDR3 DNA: TGCAGTGCTAGAGATACGAGCGGAGAATCCTACGAGCAGTACTTC; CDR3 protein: CSARDTSGESYEQYF
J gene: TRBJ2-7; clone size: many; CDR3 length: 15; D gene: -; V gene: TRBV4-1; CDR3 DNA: TGCGCCAGCAGCCAAGCGGAAAGGAGTCCGGACGAGCAGTACTTC; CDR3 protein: CASSQAERSPDEQYF
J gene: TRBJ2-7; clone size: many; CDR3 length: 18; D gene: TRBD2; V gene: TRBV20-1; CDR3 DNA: TGCAGTGCTAGAGATCCAGGGGCCCCGGGCGGTAGCGGGAACGAGCAGTACTTC; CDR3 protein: CSARDPGAPGGSGNEQYF
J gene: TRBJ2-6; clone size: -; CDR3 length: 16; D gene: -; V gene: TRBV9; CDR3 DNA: TGTGCCAGCAGCGTGGGCACAGGGTATGGGGCCAACGTCCTGACTTTC; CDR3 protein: CASSVGTGYGANVLTF
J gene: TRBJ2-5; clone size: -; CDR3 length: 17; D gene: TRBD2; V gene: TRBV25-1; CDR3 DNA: TGTGCCAGCAGTGCGTGGACTAGCGGGAGGCCCGAAGAGACCCAGTACTTC; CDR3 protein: CASSAWTSGRPEETQYF
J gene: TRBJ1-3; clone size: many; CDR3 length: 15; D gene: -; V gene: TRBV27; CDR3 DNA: TGTGCCAGCACCGAACGGAGAGGGGCTGGAAACACCATATATTTT; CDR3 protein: CASTERRGAGNTIYF
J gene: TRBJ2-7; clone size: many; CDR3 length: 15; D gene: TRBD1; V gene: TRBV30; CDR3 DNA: TGTGCCGGGAACCCGGGACAGGGTAGCTCCTACGAGCAGTACTTC; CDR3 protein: CAGNPGQGSSYEQYF
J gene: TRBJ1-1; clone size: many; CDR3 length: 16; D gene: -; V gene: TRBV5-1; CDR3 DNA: TGCGCCACCAAAATCTCTTCGGGGCGGGTGAACACTGAAGCTTTCTTT; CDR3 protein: CATKISSGRVNTEAFF
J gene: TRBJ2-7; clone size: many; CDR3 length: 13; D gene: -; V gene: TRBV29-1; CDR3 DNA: TGCAGCGTTACCGCGGACACCTCCTACGAGCAGTACTTC; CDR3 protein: CSVTADTSYEQYF
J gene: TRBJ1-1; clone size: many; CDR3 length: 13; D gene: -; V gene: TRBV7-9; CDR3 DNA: TGTGCCAGCAGCTTAGTGTGGGGTGATGAAGCTTTCTTT; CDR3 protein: CASSLVWGDEAFF
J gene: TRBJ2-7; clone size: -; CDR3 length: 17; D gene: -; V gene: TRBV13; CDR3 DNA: TGTGCCAGCAGCTTACAGCCCTCTACAGTTCCTTCCTACGAGCAGTACTTC; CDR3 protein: CASSLQPSTVPSYEQYF
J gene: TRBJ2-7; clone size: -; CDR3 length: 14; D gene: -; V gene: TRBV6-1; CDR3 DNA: TGTGCCAGCAGTAGCGGGTACAGCTCCTACGAGCAGTACTTC; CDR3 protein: CASSSGYSSYEQYF
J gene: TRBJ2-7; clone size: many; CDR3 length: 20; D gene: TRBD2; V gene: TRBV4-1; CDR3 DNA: TGCGCCAGCAGCCAAGATCTTGGGACTAGCGGGAGTACGACGAACTACGAGCAGTACTTC; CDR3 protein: CASSQDLGTSGSTTNYEQYF
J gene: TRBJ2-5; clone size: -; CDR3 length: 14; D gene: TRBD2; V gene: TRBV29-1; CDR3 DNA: TGCAGCGTTGGAGGGACTAGCGGACAAGAGACCCAGTACTTC; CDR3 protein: CSVGGTSGQETQYF
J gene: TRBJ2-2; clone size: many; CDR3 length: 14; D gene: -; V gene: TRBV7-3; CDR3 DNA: TGTGCCAGCAGCTCGAACCCGGAAACCGGGGAGCTGTTTTTT; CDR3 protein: CASSSNPETGELFF
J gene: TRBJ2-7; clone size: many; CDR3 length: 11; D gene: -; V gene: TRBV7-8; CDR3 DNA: TGTGCCAGCAGCCGGTCGTGGGAGCAGTACTTC; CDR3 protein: CASSRSWEQYF
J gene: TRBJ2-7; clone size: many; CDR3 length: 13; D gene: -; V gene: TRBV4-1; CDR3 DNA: TGCGCCAGCAGTCCACTAGGGCTGAGGGAGCAGTACTTC; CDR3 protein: CASSPLGLREQYF
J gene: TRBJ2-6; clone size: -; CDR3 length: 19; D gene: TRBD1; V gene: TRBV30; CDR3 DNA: TGTGCCTGGGAAACCTCGGGACAGGGCGAAAGCTCTGGGGCCAACGTCCTGACTTTC; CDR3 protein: CAWETSGQGESSGANVLTF
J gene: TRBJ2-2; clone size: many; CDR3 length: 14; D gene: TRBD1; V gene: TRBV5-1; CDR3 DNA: TGCGCCAGCAGAGACAGGGCCGGCACCGGGGAGCTGTTTTTT; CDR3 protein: CASRDRAGTGELFF
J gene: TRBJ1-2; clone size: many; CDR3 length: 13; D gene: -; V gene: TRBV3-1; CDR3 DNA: TGTGCCAGCAGCCATCGAAGTGCGAAAGGCTACACCTTC; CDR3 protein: CASSHRSAKGYTF
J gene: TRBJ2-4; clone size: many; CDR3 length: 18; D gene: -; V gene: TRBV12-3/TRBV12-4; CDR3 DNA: TGTGCCAGCAGTTTTAACTTACAGGGGAGGGTAGCCAAAAACATTCAGTACTTC; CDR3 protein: CASSFNLQGRVAKNIQYF
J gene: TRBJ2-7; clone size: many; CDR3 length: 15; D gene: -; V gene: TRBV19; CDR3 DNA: TGTGCCAGTAGTAGAAACCGGGCTCCCAGCGCCGAGCAGTACTTC; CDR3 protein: CASSRNRAPSAEQYF
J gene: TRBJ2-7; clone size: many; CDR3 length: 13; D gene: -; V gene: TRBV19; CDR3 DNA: TGTGCCAGTAGTATTGGCAGGTCCTACGAGCAGTACTTC; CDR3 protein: CASSIGRSYEQYF
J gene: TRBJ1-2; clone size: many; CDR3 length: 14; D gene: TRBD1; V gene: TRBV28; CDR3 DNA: TGTGCCAGCAGTTTGGGGTACAGGGGCTATGGCTACACCTTC; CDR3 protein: CASSLGYRGYGYTF
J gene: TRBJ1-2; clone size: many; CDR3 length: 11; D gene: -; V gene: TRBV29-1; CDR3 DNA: TGCAGCGTTGAATTGGACGGTGGCTACACCTTC; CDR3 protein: CSVELDGGYTF
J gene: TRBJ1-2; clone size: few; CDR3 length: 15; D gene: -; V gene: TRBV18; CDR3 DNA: TGTGCCAGCTCACCCCCGTCGGCCTCTAACTATGGCTACACCTTC; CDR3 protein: CASSPPSASNYGYTF
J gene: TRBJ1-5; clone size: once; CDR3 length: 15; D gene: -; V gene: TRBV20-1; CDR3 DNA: TGCAGTGCTAGAGATCCTAAGTATAGCAATCAGCCCCAGCATTTT; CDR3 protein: CSARDPKYSNQPQHF
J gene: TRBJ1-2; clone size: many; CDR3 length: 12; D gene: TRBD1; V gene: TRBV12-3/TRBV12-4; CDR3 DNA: TGTGCCAGCAGGGGACAGGGAGATGGCTACACCTTC; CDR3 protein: CASRGQGDGYTF
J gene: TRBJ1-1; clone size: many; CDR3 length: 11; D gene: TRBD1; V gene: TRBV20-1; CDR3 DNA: TGCAGTGCCCAACAGGGGTCTGTAGCTTTCTTT; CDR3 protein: CSAQQGSVAFF
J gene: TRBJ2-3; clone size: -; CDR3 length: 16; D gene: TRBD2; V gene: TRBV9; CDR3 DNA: TGTGCCAGCAGCGCGAGCGGGGGCACGTTCACAGATACGCAGTATTTT; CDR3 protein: CASSASGGTFTDTQYF
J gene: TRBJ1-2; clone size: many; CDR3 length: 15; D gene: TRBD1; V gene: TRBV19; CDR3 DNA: TGTGCCAGTAGTTCCCGGACAGGGACGAACTATGGCTACACCTTC; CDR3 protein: CASSSRTGTNYGYTF
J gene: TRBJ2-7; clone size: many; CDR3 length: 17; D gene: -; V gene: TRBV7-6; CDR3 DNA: TGTGCCAGCAGCCCGTTTGTGATGCCCGACCAACTCTACGAGCAGTACTTC; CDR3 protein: CASSPFVMPDQLYEQYF
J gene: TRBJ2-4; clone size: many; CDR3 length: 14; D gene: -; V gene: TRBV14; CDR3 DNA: TGTGCCAGCAGCCAAGAGATTGGCCAGAACATTCAGTACTTC; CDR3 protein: CASSQEIGQNIQYF
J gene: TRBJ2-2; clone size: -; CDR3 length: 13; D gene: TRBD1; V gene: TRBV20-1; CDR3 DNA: TGCAATGCTACCAGACAGGGCCAGTGGGAGCTGTTTTTT; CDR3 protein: CNATRQGQWELFF